The 2 T cell receptor beta chains below come from one sample, sequenced in a study of cytomegalovirus exposure and HLA in healthy donors. The PCR employed 60 Vbeta primers together with 13 Jbeta primers. Method: immunoSEQ multiplex PCR; TCRdb's copy keeps in-frame clones and lacks some. The repertoire table contains some 180,000 clones. The material sequenced was PBMCs. The receptors stem from a man aged 25-45 years in good health and CMV-seronegative.

This chain uses TRBV9 with TRBJ2-7, with 9 bases lining up with TRBD2. V lost 3 bases and J lost 0; bases outside the gene matches: 10. The CDR3 is made up of 17 amino acids. Per the germline V gene, CDR1 is SGDLS and CDR2 is YYNGEE. The CDR3 coding sequence is TGTGCCAGCAGCGCCCCCCGAGGAGCGGGGGGCTCCTACGAGCAGTACTTC. Protein sequence: CASSAPRGAGGSYEQYF.

J is TRBJ2-7 and V is TRBV9, with 7 bases fitting TRBD1. Trimming took 5 bases from V and 2 from J; bases not matched to a gene: 7. CDR1 is SGDLS, CDR2 YYNGEE, per germline. The CDR3 covers 14 residues. This CDR3 reads CASSRRDSPYEQYF. The DNA for the CDR3 is TGTGCCAGCAGTCGAAGGGACAGCCCCTACGAGCAGTACTTC.